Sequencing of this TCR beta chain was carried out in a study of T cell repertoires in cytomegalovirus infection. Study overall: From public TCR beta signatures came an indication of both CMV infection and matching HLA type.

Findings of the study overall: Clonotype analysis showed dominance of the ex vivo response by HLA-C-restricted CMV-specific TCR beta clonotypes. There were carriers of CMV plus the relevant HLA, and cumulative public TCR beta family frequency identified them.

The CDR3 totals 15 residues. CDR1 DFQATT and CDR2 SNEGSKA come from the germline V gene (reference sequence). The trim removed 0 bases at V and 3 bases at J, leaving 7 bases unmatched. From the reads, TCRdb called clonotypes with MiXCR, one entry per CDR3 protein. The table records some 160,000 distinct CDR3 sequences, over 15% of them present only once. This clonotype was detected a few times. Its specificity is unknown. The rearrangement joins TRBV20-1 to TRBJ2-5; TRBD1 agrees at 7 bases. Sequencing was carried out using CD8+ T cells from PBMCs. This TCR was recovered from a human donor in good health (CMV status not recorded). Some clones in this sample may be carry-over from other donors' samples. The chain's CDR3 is CSARDRGQSEETQYF. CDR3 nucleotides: TGCAGTGCTAGAGATAGGGGACAGTCCGAAGAGACCCAGTACTTC.